What follows are 24 T cell receptor beta chains derived from one specimen sequenced in a study of identical twins. TCRdb used MiXCR to reprocess the 5' RACE reads, holding one entry per CDR3 protein. The sample carries 400,000 to 600,000 distinct CDR3 sequences, about a fifth recorded once. The same data also went into a second study, on yellow fever vaccine responses in identical twins.

Source material: CD4+ T cells sorted from blood. Receptor source: a woman under 30 in good health.

This clonotype appeared a few times. J is TRBJ2-7 and V is TRBV12-3 or TRBV12-4; D possibly corresponds to TRBD2 (5 bases). CDR3 length equals 12 residues. V was trimmed by 3 bases and J by 9 bases, leaving 12 bases between them. The CDR3 is CASSFGRGSQYF. The CDR3 DNA reads TGTGCCAGCAGTTTTGGCCGGGGATCGCAGTACTTC.

The chain carries TRBV12-3 or TRBV12-4 and TRBJ2-6; 7 bases agree with TRBD2. The V segment lost 4 bases and the J segment 1 base; nucleotides outside the gene matches: 4. The CDR3 consists of 16 residues. The CDR3 sequence: CASSWGGPSGANVLTF. CDR3 DNA: TGTGCCAGCAGTTGGGGGGGACCTTCTGGGGCCAACGTCCTGACTTTC.

This clonotype came up a few times. The rearrangement links TRBV10-3 to TRBJ2-7, with TRBD2 matching 7 bases. V lost 7 bases and J lost 3; bases outside the gene matches: 9. Germline CDR1 is ENHRY and CDR2 is SYGVKD. The CDR3 loop spans 14 amino acids. The CDR3 DNA reads TGTGCCATCAAGCCGGGGGGTGGTTTCTACGAGCAGTACTTC. Its protein is CAIKPGGGFYEQYF.

The chain has TRBV10-3 and TRBJ2-1; D may be TRBD1 (6 bases). The V end was cut by 10 bases, the J end by 10 bases, with 14 bases between. Germline loops: CDR1 ENHRY, CDR2 SYGVKD. The CDR3 contains 11 residues. For the CDR3, the DNA is TGTGCCACACTACAGGGCGCGGAGCAGTTCTTC. This gives the protein CATLQGAEQFF.

This clonotype was seen more than once but under ten times. The rearrangement joins TRBV4-1 to TRBJ2-5; D may be TRBD1 (6 bases). CDR3 size: 16 residues. V lost 0 bases to trimming and J lost 3 bases, with 14 bases between them. Germline CDR1 reads MGHRA; CDR2 reads YSYEKL. CDR3 amino acids: CASSQDPGALEETQYF. The CDR3 nucleotides are TGCGCCAGCAGCCAAGATCCAGGGGCGCTGGAAGAGACCCAGTACTTC.

CDR3 residues: CASSLTGGEETQYF. The CDR3, as DNA: TGTGCCAGCAGTTTAACGGGCGGGGAAGAGACCCAGTACTTC. The chain recombines TRBV12-3 or TRBV12-4 with TRBJ2-5; possible D gene TRBD2, 6 bases. V lost 2 bases to trimming and J lost 3 bases, with 10 bases between them. The CDR3 contains 14 residues.

This clonotype appeared a few times. The chain carries TRBV11-1 and TRBJ2-1; 9 bases line up with TRBD2. Germline V lookup: CDR1 SGHAT, CDR2 FQDESV (reference sequence). V gave up 1 base and J gave up 0 bases; unmatched junction bases: 7. This CDR3 has 18 amino acids. The CDR3, as DNA: TGTGCCAGCAGCTTAGAAATGACTAGCGGAAGCTCCTACAATGAGCAGTTCTTC. Residues: CASSLEMTSGSSYNEQFF.

The sample holds a few counts of this clonotype. V gene TRBV20-1 combines with J gene TRBJ1-3, with a weak D call TRBD1 (6 bases). Trimming left V 7 bases short and J 4 bases short, with 11 bases between. The CDR3 sequence is 12 residues long. Germline assignment: CDR1 DFQATT and CDR2 SNEGSKA (reference sequence). CDR3 coding DNA: TGCAGTGTTGCGCAGGGGGGAAACACCATATATTTT. This codes for CSVAQGGNTIYF.

The chain employs TRBV5-4 and TRBJ2-2, with TRBD2 matching over 7 bases. CDR3 length: 15 residues. The germline CDR1 and CDR2 sequences are SGHNT and YYREEE (reference sequence). J was trimmed by 2 bases and V by 2 bases; bases with no gene match: 3. The CDR3 region has the DNA TGTGCCAGCAGCTTCCGGGACTACAACACCGGGGAGCTGTTTTTT. This codes for CASSFRDYNTGELFF.

The chain couples TRBV7-9 to TRBJ2-5; D might be TRBD2 (6 bases). The germline CDR1 and CDR2 sequences are SEHNR and FQNEAQ (reference sequence). This CDR3 is 15 amino acids long. V gave up 2 bases and J gave up 2 bases, with 12 bases separating them. CDR3 loop: CASSLNREIQETQYF. CDR3 DNA: TGTGCCAGCAGCTTAAACCGGGAGATACAAGAGACCCAGTACTTC.

This chain links TRBV6-1 with TRBJ2-4; maybe TRBD2 (6 bases). V lost 6 bases, J lost 1 base, and 13 bases lay in between. The CDR3 is made up of 15 amino acids. Looked up from germline, CDR1 is MNHNS and CDR2 is SASEGT. CDR3 residues: CASSIGRGAKNIQYF. CDR3 in DNA: TGTGCCAGCAGCATCGGGCGGGGTGCCAAAAACATTCAGTACTTC.

This clonotype was seen more than once but under ten times. The genes are TRBV10-3 and TRBJ2-1, with TRBD2 identical over 12 bases. The ends lost 6 bases at V and 4 bases at J; junction bases unmatched: 7. The CDR3 is 16 residues long. Germline assignment: CDR1 ENHRY and CDR2 SYGVKD. CDR3 nucleotides: TGTGCCATCAGGGAACTAGCGGGAGGAAAGTACAATGAGCAGTTCTTC. Translation: CAIRELAGGKYNEQFF.

In this sample, this clonotype turned up a few times. J is TRBJ1-1 and V is TRBV12-3 or TRBV12-4, with D possibly matching TRBD1 (6 bases). V dropped 6 bases and J dropped 1 base, with 18 bases sitting between them. The CDR3 length is 16 residues. The CDR3 is CASSPRGQGRNTEAFF. The CDR3, as DNA: TGTGCCAGCAGCCCCAGGGGTCAAGGGCGGAACACTGAAGCTTTCTTT.

This clonotype appeared many times. This rearrangement joins TRBV4-1 to TRBJ2-1; 8 bases line up with TRBD2. The CDR3 is 17 residues long. The V gene end was trimmed by 1 base and the J gene end by 7 bases; junction bases not matched to a gene: 12. Germline values: CDR1 MGHRA, CDR2 YSYEKL. The CDR3 reads CASSQVGGGSRQNEQFF. CDR3 bases: TGCGCCAGCAGCCAAGTTGGCGGGGGGTCCCGTCAAAATGAGCAGTTCTTC.

There are a few counts of this clonotype. The rearrangement uses TRBV7-3 and TRBJ2-1; D might be TRBD2 (6 bases). Germline CDR1 and CDR2: SGHTA and FQGTGA. This CDR3 is 16 amino acids long. V dropped 2 bases and J dropped 7 bases, with 18 bases sitting between them. CDR3 sequence (DNA): TGTGCCAGCAGCTTAGTGCCTAGCGCCCCCGGGAATGAGCAGTTCTTC. Its protein is CASSLVPSAPGNEQFF.

The gene calls are TRBV12-5 and TRBJ2-1, with TRBD2 identical over 8 bases. The CDR3 loop spans 13 amino acids. In germline, CDR1 is LGHNT, CDR2 FRNRAP. The CDR3 reads CAISSGSYNEQFF. DNA of the CDR3: TGTGCCATCTCTAGCGGGTCCTACAATGAGCAGTTCTTC.

V gene TRBV6-5 combines with J gene TRBJ2-7; 11 nucleotides match TRBD2. The CDR3 has 14 residues. The junction had 3 bases not matched to a gene; V was cut back by 4 bases and J by 4 bases. Germline loops: CDR1 MNHEY, CDR2 SVGAGI. The CDR3 protein is CASSFRLAGYEQYF. In DNA, the CDR3 is TGTGCCAGCAGTTTTAGACTAGCGGGGTACGAGCAGTACTTC.

The V and J genes are TRBV27 and TRBJ2-4; D gene uncertain. The germline gives CDR1 MNHEY, CDR2 SMNVEV (reference sequence). The V and J ends lost 9 bases and 1 base respectively, with 10 bases between them. The CDR3 contains 13 residues. The CDR3 reads CASQSLAKNIQYF. CDR3 coding DNA: TGTGCCAGTCAGAGTTTGGCCAAAAACATTCAGTACTTC.

The J gene is TRBJ1-1, the V gene TRBV29-1; 9 bases align to TRBD1. The CDR3 totals 14 residues. The germline V gene encodes CDR1 SQVTM and CDR2 ANQGSEA. V dropped 4 bases and J dropped 2; count of bases not matched to a gene: 5. CDR3 loop: CSVGWDRANTEAFF. The CDR3 bases are TGCAGCGTTGGATGGGACAGGGCTAACACTGAAGCTTTCTTT.

This chain connects TRBV5-5 to TRBJ2-3; D is possibly TRBD2 (6 bases). The CDR3 sequence is 16 residues long. Per germline, CDR1 SGHKS and CDR2 YYEKEE (reference sequence). Trimming cost V 2 bases and J 4 bases, with 17 bases left between them. CDR3 loop: CASSLRTTLRADTQYF. The CDR3 nucleotides are TGTGCCAGCAGCTTACGGACTACCCTAAGGGCAGATACGCAGTATTTT.

This clonotype was counted a few times. V and J are TRBV12-3 or TRBV12-4 and TRBJ2-1; weak D call: TRBD1 (6 bases). This CDR3 has 11 residues. Deletions cut 2 bases from V and 14 bases from J, with 10 bases between. The CDR3 DNA is TGTGCCAGCAGTTTAAAGCAGGGGAAGTTCTTC. This codes for CASSLKQGKFF.

In its sample, this clonotype was seen a few times. This rearrangement joins TRBV14 to TRBJ1-1, with unresolved D. Trimming pared 1 base from V and 11 bases from J, leaving 14 bases between. CDR3 length: 13 amino acids. CDR1 is SGHDN and CDR2 is FVKESK in the germline V gene. Here the CDR3 DNA reads TGTGCCAGCAGCCAAGGGACCATCTCGCAGGCTTTCTTT. Protein: CASSQGTISQAFF.

The sample holds a few counts of this clonotype. The chain has TRBV12-3 or TRBV12-4 and TRBJ2-1, with D maybe TRBD2 (5 bases). The CDR3 is 15 residues long. Trimming cost V 3 bases and J 8 bases, with 17 bases left between them. The CDR3 DNA follows: TGTGCCAGCAGTTTGGGGAGACTCAACTGGGATGAGCAGTTCTTC. It translates to CASSLGRLNWDEQFF.

This clonotype was detected ten times or more. J is TRBJ1-5 and V is TRBV7-9, with 7 bases identical to TRBD1. Germline assignment: CDR1 SEHNR and CDR2 FQNEAQ (reference sequence). The ends lost 5 bases at V and 4 bases at J; junction bases unmatched: 8. This CDR3 contains 15 residues. The CDR3 coding sequence is TGTGCCAGCAGCCCTCCATCAGGGGGAAATCAGCCCCAGCATTTT. It encodes CASSPPSGGNQPQHF.